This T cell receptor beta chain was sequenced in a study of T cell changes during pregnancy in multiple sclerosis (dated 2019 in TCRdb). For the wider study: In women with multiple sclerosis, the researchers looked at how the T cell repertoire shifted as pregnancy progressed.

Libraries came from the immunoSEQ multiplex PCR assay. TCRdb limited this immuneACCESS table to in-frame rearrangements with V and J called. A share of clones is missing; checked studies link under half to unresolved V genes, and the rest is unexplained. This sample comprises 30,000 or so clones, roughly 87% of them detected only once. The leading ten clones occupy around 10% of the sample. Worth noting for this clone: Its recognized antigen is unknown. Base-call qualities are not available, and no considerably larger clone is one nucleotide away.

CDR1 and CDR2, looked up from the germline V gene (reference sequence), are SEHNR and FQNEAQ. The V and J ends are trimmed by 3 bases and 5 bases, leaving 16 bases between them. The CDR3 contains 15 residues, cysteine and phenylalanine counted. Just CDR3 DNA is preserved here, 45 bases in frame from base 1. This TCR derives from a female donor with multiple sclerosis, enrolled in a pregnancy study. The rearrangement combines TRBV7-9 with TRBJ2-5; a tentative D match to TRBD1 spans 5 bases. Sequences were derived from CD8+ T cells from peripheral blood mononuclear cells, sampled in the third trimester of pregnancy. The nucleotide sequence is TGTGCCAGCAGCTTCAGTCGGCAGGGTGGTGAGACCCAGTACTTC. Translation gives CASSFSRQGGETQYF. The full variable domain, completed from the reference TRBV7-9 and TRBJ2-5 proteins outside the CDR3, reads DTGVSQNPRHKITKRGQNVTFRCDPISEHNRLYWYRQTLGQGPEFLTYFQNEAQLEKSRLLSDRFSAERPKGSFSTLEIQRTEQGDSAMYLCASSFSRQGGETQYFGPGTRLLVL.